This T cell receptor (beta chain) was profiled in a study of blood T cell repertoires in COVID-19. In the study overall: T cells, B-cell-depleted T cells, or PBMCs provided the cDNA or gDNA that served as material.

In the original processing: Amplification of reference gene primers provided the estimated nucleated cell counts. Repertoires were generated with immunoSEQ multiplex PCR, while TCRdb's copy carries only in-frame clones and drops some. The V and J calls and clone size are taken from that table; D and trimming were inferred from the DNA. Among more than 300,000 clones, roughly 90% were seen once, and the ten largest hold roughly 6.7%. The CDR3 runs to 14 residues. Trimming removed 0 bases from V and 0 bases from J, with 4 bases in between. Germline CDR1 is SGDLS and CDR2 is YYNGEE. Sequences were obtained from peripheral blood. The receptor was isolated from a young man who had recovered from COVID-19. The V call is TRBV9, the J call TRBJ1-3; D gene uncertain. In DNA, the CDR3 is TGTGCCAGCAGCGTAGTGAGCTCTGGAAACACCATATATTTT. This codes for CASSVVSSGNTIYF.